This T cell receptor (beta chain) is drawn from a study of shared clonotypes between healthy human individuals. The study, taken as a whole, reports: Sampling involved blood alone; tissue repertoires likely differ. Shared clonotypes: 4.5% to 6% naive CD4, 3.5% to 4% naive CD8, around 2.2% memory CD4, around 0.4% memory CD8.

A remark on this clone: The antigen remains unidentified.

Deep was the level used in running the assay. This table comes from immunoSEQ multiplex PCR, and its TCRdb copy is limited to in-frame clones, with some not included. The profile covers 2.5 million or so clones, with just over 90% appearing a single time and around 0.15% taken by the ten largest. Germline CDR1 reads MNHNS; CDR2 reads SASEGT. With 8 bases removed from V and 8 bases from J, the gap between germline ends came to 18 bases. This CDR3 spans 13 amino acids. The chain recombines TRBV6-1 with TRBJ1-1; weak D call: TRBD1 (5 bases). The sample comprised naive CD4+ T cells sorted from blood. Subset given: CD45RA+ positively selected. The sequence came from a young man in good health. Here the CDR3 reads CASGGRLGTEAFF. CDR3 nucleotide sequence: TGTGCCAGCGGCGGACGATTAGGGACGGAAGCTTTCTTT.